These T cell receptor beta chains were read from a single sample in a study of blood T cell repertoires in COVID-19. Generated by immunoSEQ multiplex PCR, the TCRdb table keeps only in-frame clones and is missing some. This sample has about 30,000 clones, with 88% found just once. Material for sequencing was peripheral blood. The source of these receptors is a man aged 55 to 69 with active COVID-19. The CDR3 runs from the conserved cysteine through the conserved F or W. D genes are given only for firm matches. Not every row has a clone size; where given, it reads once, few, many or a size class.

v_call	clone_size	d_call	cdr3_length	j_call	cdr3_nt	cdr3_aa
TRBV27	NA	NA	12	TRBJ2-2	TGTGCCACCCACCGCGGCACCGGGGAGCTGTTTTTT	CATHRGTGELFF
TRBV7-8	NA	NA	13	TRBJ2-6	TGTGCCAGCAGCTTCGCTGGGGCCAACGTCCTGACTTTC	CASSFAGANVLTF
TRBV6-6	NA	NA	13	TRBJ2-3	TGTGCCAGCAGTTACTCGATAGCAGATACGCAGTATTTT	CASSYSIADTQYF
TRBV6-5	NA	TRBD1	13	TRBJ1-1	TGTGCCAGCAGGGACAGGGGTGTAAACGAAGCTTTCTTT	CASRDRGVNEAFF
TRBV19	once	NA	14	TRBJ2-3	TGTGCCAGTAGGGAAGCGGCCCGCACAGATACGCAGTATTTT	CASREAARTDTQYF
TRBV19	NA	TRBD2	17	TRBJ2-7	TGTGCCAGTAGTACCCTAGCGGGAGGGCCGAGCTCCTACGAGCAGTACTTC	CASSTLAGGPSSYEQYF
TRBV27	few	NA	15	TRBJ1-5	TGTGCCAGCAGCCCCGAGCCAGGTAGCAATCAGCCCCAGCATTTT	CASSPEPGSNQPQHF
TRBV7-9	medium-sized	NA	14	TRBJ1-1	TGTGCCAGCAGCTTAGGTACGGGGAACACTGAAGCTTTCTTT	CASSLGTGNTEAFF
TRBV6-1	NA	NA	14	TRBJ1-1	TGTGCCAGCAGTGAGACAGGTGAGAACACTGAAGCTTTCTTT	CASSETGENTEAFF
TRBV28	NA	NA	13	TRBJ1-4	TGTGCCAGCAGTTTCCCAGGGAAAGAAAAACTGTTTTTT	CASSFPGKEKLFF
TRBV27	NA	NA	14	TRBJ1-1	TGTGCCAGCAGTTTGTGGGGGGTTGGGACTGAAGCTTTCTTT	CASSLWGVGTEAFF
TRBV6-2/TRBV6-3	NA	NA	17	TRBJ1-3	TGTGCCAGCAGTTACATGCAGCTAAGGGGCTCTGGAAACACCATATATTTT	CASSYMQLRGSGNTIYF
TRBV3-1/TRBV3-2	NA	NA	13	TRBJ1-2	TGTGCCAGCAGCCACAGGACAGTGGAGGGCTACACCTTC	CASSHRTVEGYTF
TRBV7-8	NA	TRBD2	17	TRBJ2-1	TGTGCCAGCAGCTCACCCCGGACTAGCCCGGCCTACAATGAGCAGTTCTTC	CASSSPRTSPAYNEQFF
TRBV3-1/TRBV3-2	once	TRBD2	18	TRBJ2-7	TGTGCCAGCAGCCAAGATCTTGGGACTAGCGGGAGGGCCCGCGAGCAGTACTTC	CASSQDLGTSGRAREQYF
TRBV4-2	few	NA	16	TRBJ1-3	TGTGCCAGCAGCCTGGAGACGGGGAGCTCTGGAAACACCATATATTTT	CASSLETGSSGNTIYF
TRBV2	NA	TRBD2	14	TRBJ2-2	TGTGCCAGCTCGGGACTAGCGGTGACCGGGGAGCTGTTTTTT	CASSGLAVTGELFF